Shown below are 23 T cell receptor beta chains from a single sample sequenced in a study of beta chain features in type 1 diabetes. Findings and limits, study-wide: Across all four CD4+ subsets, people with type 1 diabetes showed modestly shorter TCRB CDR3s.

The entirety of the isolated RNA underwent reverse transcription, so expressed TCRB transcripts were sequenced. Sequenced by immunoSEQ multiplex PCR; TCRdb stores in-frame clones only, minus some. The sample includes tens of thousands of clones, 55% to 70% of them seen just once. No antigen has been identified for these receptors. Sequencing input: Tregs from blood. The source of these receptors is a man aged 18 to 29 with type 1 diabetes.

The chain has TRBV5-1 and TRBJ2-7; the D gene is possibly TRBD1 (5 bases). Germline lookup yields CDR1 SGHRS and CDR2 YFSETQ. V was pared by 0 bases and J by 4 bases, with 8 bases between. CDR3 length equals 13 residues. The CDR3 here is CASSLDRSYEQYF. DNA for the CDR3: TGCGCCAGCAGCTTGGACAGGTCGTACGAGCAGTACTTC.

The chain couples TRBV10-2 to TRBJ2-5; D is unresolved. Gene TRBJ2-7 matches the end of the DNA better, so the J call may be wrong. Germline V gene data show CDR1 as WSHSY and CDR2 as SAAADI. The CDR3 consists of 14 residues. The DNA for the CDR3 is TGCGCCAGCAGTGAGCCTTCCTGGGCCTACGAGCAGTACTTC. Its protein product is CASSEPSWAYEQYF.

In its sample, this clone was seen once. V and J are TRBV28 and TRBJ1-2, with TRBD1 identical over 10 bases. The V gene's germline CDR1 is MDHEN and CDR2 SYDVKM. The length of the CDR3 is 14 residues. J lost 5 bases, V lost 4 bases, and 4 bases had no gene match. DNA of the CDR3: TGTGCCAGCAGTTGGGGACAGGGGCGATATGGCTACACCTTC. Protein: CASSWGQGRYGYTF.

This clone showed up just a few times. The chain carries TRBV28 and TRBJ2-2, with D possibly being TRBD2 (5 bases). Trimming stripped 7 bases from V and 5 bases from J, with 17 bases between. The CDR3 is 15 amino acids. Per the germline V gene, CDR1 is MDHEN and CDR2 is SYDVKM. The CDR3 is CASTNGGSETGELFF. The CDR3 DNA sequence: TGTGCCAGCACCAACGGAGGTAGCGAAACCGGGGAGCTGTTTTTT.

The gene calls are TRBV6-1 and TRBJ1-1, with D maybe TRBD1 (5 bases). The CDR3 sequence is 15 residues long. Germline values: CDR1 MNHNS, CDR2 SASEGT. Between the trimmed V and J ends, which lost 1 base and 1 base, there was a span of 10 bases. The CDR3 bases are TGTGCCAGCAGTGAAGGCTGGGGGGGGAACACTGAAGCTTTCTTT. Translated, it gives CASSEGWGGNTEAFF.

The rearrangement uses TRBV6-1 and TRBJ2-7, with 7 bases aligning to TRBD2. This CDR3 has 14 residues. Germline loops: CDR1 MNHNS, CDR2 SASEGT. The J segment lost 0 bases and the V segment lost 2 bases, leaving 1 base of the junction unmatched. The DNA of the CDR3 is TGTGCCAGCAGTGAACGGGGGGACTCCTACGAGCAGTACTTC. This translates into CASSERGDSYEQYF.

This chain joins TRBV29-1 and TRBJ2-3; 7 nucleotides line up with TRBD2. Germline V lookup: CDR1 SQVTM, CDR2 ANQGSEA. Trimming at V came to 7 bases and at J to 9 bases, leaving 13 bases not matched to a gene. The CDR3 has 13 residues. For the CDR3, the DNA is TGCAGCGAGTCCCTAGCGGTAGGACAAACGCAGTATTTT. It encodes CSESLAVGQTQYF.

As DNA, the CDR3 is TGTGCCAGCAGCTCGGTCAGGGGTAACATTCAGTACTTC. Its translation is CASSSVRGNIQYF. The chain carries TRBV5-6 and TRBJ2-4; a weak D match, TRBD1 (6 bases). V was shortened by 3 bases and J by 7 bases, with 11 bases between the two germline ends. Germline lookup yields CDR1 SGHDT and CDR2 YYEEEE. The CDR3 loop spans 13 amino acids.

In DNA form, the CDR3 reads TGTGCCAGCAGCTCCATAGCGGGGGGTAACACCGGGGAGCTGTTTTTT. Its translation: CASSSIAGGNTGELFF. The chain recombines TRBV7-2 with TRBJ2-2, with 10 bases matching TRBD2. J was trimmed by 2 bases and V by 4 bases; bases with no gene match: 4. CDR3 length equals 16 residues. In germline, CDR1 is SGHTA, CDR2 FQGNSA.

The genes are TRBV30 and TRBJ2-5, with D uncertain. The CDR3 is 12 residues long. CDR1 is GTSNPN, CDR2 SVGIG, per germline (reference sequence). Deletions cut 3 bases from V and 3 bases from J, with 8 bases between. DNA of the CDR3: TGTGCCTGGAGCGCGGAGAAAGAGACCCAGTACTTC. Residues: CAWSAEKETQYF.

This clone was recorded a few times. The genes are TRBV5-1 and TRBJ2-1; D not resolved. The CDR3 sequence is 13 residues long. The V and J ends lost 2 bases and 7 bases respectively, with 10 bases between them. Germline CDR1 and CDR2: SGHRS and YFSETQ. The CDR3 sequence is CASSLIPTNEQFF. The DNA for the CDR3 is TGCGCCAGCAGCTTAATACCAACTAATGAGCAGTTCTTC.

This chain links TRBV7-9 with TRBJ2-5, with 8 bases lining up with TRBD1. From germline, CDR1 is SEHNR and CDR2 FQNEAQ (reference sequence). V lost 8 bases and J lost 6; bases outside the gene matches: 11. The CDR3 extends over 14 amino acids. The CDR3 reads CASSSGQGAKTQYF. The CDR3 nucleotides read TGTGCCAGCTCCTCGGGGCAGGGGGCGAAGACCCAGTACTTC.

This clone was recorded once. The chain recombines TRBV7-2 with TRBJ2-5, with D unclear. The J call may be mistaken, given a closer DNA end match to TRBJ2-7. Germline CDR1 is SGHTA and CDR2 is FQGNSA. CDR3 length: 13 amino acids. The CDR3 region is CASSQGVLYEQYF. The CDR3 nucleotides are TGTGCCAGCAGCCAAGGAGTGCTCTACGAGCAGTACTTC.

This clone appeared a few times. The chain links TRBV7-2 to TRBJ1-3, with 9 nucleotides matching TRBD1. The CDR3 covers 16 residues. Trimming at V came to 0 bases and at J to 4 bases, leaving 4 bases not matched to a gene. Germline V gene data show CDR1 as SGHTA and CDR2 as FQGNSA. The CDR3 reads CASSLATGGLGNTIYF. Here the CDR3 DNA reads TGTGCCAGCAGCTTAGCGACAGGGGGACTCGGAAACACCATATATTTT.

This rearrangement joins TRBV18 to TRBJ1-3; TRBD1 matches at 10 bases. The CDR3 length is 15 residues. The J segment lost 6 bases and the V segment lost 3 bases, leaving 5 bases of the junction unmatched. Germline CDR1 reads KGHSH; CDR2 reads LQKENI. CDR3 nucleotide sequence: TGTGCCAGCTCACCTCCGGGACAGGGGATAAACACCATATATTTT. Its protein is CASSPPGQGINTIYF.

The chain is built from TRBV9 and TRBJ2-1; TRBD2 matches at 14 bases. CDR3 length: 19 amino acids. J lost 6 bases, V lost 3 bases, and 14 bases had no gene match. CDR1 SGDLS and CDR2 YYNGEE come from the germline V gene. This chain's CDR3 is CASSGSREGTSGRGNEQFF. DNA for the CDR3: TGTGCCAGCAGCGGTAGTAGAGAGGGGACTAGCGGGAGAGGCAATGAGCAGTTCTTC.

CDR3 sequence: CASSIHRNTDTQYF. Written as DNA, the CDR3 is TGTGCCAGCAGCATACACAGAAACACAGATACGCAGTATTTT. This chain uses TRBV21-1 with TRBJ2-3; the tabulated D call, TRBD1, remains unverified against the DNA. TRBV21-1 is a pseudogene segment. The CDR3 totals 14 residues.

The V call is TRBV5-1, the J call TRBJ2-2, with TRBD2 identical over 13 bases. V gave up 4 bases and J gave up 6 bases; unmatched junction bases: 3. The CDR3 runs 15 residues. Germline V gene sequence: CDR1 SGHRS, CDR2 YFSETQ. CDR3 protein: CASSLGLAGAGELFF. The CDR3, as DNA: TGCGCCAGCAGCCTAGGACTAGCGGGGGCCGGGGAGCTGTTTTTT. The full variable domain, with the rest looked up from reference TRBV5-1 and TRBJ2-2, is KAGVTQTPRYLIKTRGQQVTLSCSPISGHRSVSWYQQTPGQGLQFLFEYFSETQRNKGNFPGRFSGRQFSNSRSEMNVSTLELGDSALYLCASSLGLAGAGELFFGEGSRLTVL.

This clone was found a few times. The chain has TRBV10-3 and TRBJ1-1; 10 bases map to TRBD1. J was trimmed by 5 bases and V by 10 bases; bases with no gene match: 10. CDR3 length: 14 residues. The V gene's germline CDR1 is ENHRY and CDR2 SYGVKD. CDR3 in amino acids: CASLGQGKVTEAFF. CDR3 bases: TGTGCCAGCCTGGGACAGGGGAAGGTGACTGAAGCTTTCTTT.

V and J are TRBV10-1 and TRBJ2-3, with 7 nucleotides matching TRBD2. The CDR3 length is 15 residues. Trimming removed 6 bases from V and 6 bases from J; junction bases left unmatched: 12. The V gene's germline CDR1 is WNHNN and CDR2 SYGVQD (reference sequence). CDR3: CASRPGLLNSDTQYF. CDR3 nucleotide sequence: TGCGCCAGCAGGCCGGGACTACTAAATTCGGATACGCAGTATTTT.

The chain links TRBV5-1 to TRBJ2-6; D unresolved. The CDR3 totals 17 residues. Germline V gives CDR1 SGHRS, CDR2 YFSETQ. V lost 6 bases and J lost 0, with 16 bases in between. The CDR3 reads CASTVAGSNSGANVLTF. Here the CDR3 DNA reads TGCGCCAGCACTGTGGCAGGATCTAACTCTGGGGCCAACGTCCTGACTTTC.

This clone has a single count. This chain uses TRBV7-8 with TRBJ1-1; TRBD1 is a possible D gene (5 bases). CDR3 length equals 13 residues. V was clipped by 6 bases and J by 4 bases, with 12 bases between them. Germline CDR1 reads SGHVS; CDR2 reads FQNEAQ. The chain's CDR3 is CASSPRGSTEAFF. The DNA of the CDR3 is TGTGCCAGCAGTCCGCGGGGGAGCACTGAAGCTTTCTTT.

The rearrangement uses TRBV7-2 and TRBJ2-5; 8 bases are shared with TRBD1. This CDR3 is 13 amino acids long. CDR1 is SGHTA, CDR2 FQGNSA, per germline. J lost 5 bases, V lost 5 bases, and 4 bases had no gene match. The CDR3 loop is CASSVDRDETQYF. In nucleotides, the CDR3 is TGTGCCAGCAGCGTGGACAGGGACGAGACCCAGTACTTC.